These T cell receptor beta chains were read from a single sample in a study of T cells after yellow fever vaccination. Via MiXCR, TCRdb re-called the 5' RACE reads, giving one row per CDR3 protein. The sample has roughly 150,000 distinct CDR3 sequences, 6.6% seen once; the top ten hold more than 0.55%. Sequencing used CD4+ T cells sorted from PBMCs, obtained 10 days after the yellow fever booster vaccination. The receptors originated from a man aged 25-40 years who received the YFV17D yellow fever vaccine. Each CDR3 is given with its conserved first and last residue. Each record gives: V gene, clone size, J gene, D gene, CDR3 protein, CDR3 DNA. The D gene is left open where the match is weak. Part of the rows lack a size; the others show once, few, many or a class for expanded clones.

V: TRBV20-1
size: many
J: TRBJ2-5
D: -
CDR3: CSASLAQETQYF
DNA: TGCAGTGCTAGTCTAGCTCAGGAGACCCAGTACTTC

V: TRBV2
size: many
J: TRBJ2-3
D: TRBD2
CDR3: CASSEILAGEKAF
DNA: TGTGCCAGCAGTGAAATACTAGCGGGAGAAAAGGCCTTT

V: TRBV27
size: -
J: TRBJ2-1
D: TRBD2
CDR3: CASSSTSGRNSYNEQFF
DNA: TGTGCCAGCAGCTCAACTAGCGGGAGGAATTCCTACAATGAGCAGTTCTTC

V: TRBV7-2
size: many
J: TRBJ2-7
D: -
CDR3: CASSLLTSYEQYF
DNA: TGTGCCAGCAGCCTGCTAACATCCTACGAGCAGTACTTC

V: TRBV29-1
size: many
J: TRBJ2-5
D: TRBD2
CDR3: CSVVREGLETQYF
DNA: TGCAGCGTTGTTCGGGAGGGCCTAGAGACCCAGTACTTC

V: TRBV19
size: many
J: TRBJ2-4
D: -
CDR3: CASSHYSTARGKNIQYF
DNA: TGTGCCAGTAGTCACTACTCGACTGCCAGAGGCAAAAACATTCAGTACTTC

V: TRBV5-1
size: many
J: TRBJ2-3
D: -
CDR3: CASSLTSGVPTDTQYF
DNA: TGCGCCAGCAGTTTGACCTCAGGGGTCCCCACAGATACGCAGTATTTT

V: TRBV29-1
size: many
J: TRBJ2-6
D: -
CDR3: CSVTQGSSGANVLTF
DNA: TGCAGCGTTACACAGGGAAGCTCTGGGGCCAACGTCCTGACTTTC

V: TRBV19
size: many
J: TRBJ2-3
D: TRBD1
CDR3: CASSMTGTGSQGTQYF
DNA: TGTGCCAGTAGTATGACCGGGACAGGGTCACAAGGGACGCAGTATTTT

V: TRBV7-9
size: -
J: TRBJ1-4
D: -
CDR3: CASRRDQTNEKLFF
DNA: TGTGCCAGCAGACGGGACCAAACAAATGAAAAACTGTTTTTT

V: TRBV7-9
size: many
J: TRBJ2-3
D: TRBD1
CDR3: CASRQGAFDTQYF
DNA: TGTGCCAGCAGACAGGGGGCTTTCGATACGCAGTATTTT

V: TRBV15
size: many
J: TRBJ1-3
D: -
CDR3: CATSRDSGNTIYF
DNA: TGTGCCACCAGCAGAGACTCTGGAAACACCATATATTTT

V: TRBV3-1
size: few
J: TRBJ2-7
D: TRBD1
CDR3: CASSRGTGLPGEQYF
DNA: TGTGCCAGCAGCCGCGGGACAGGCCTACCTGGCGAGCAGTACTTC

V: TRBV10-3
size: few
J: TRBJ2-5
D: TRBD2
CDR3: CAISARLAGEGETQYF
DNA: TGTGCCATCAGTGCTAGACTAGCGGGGGAGGGTGAGACCCAGTACTTC

V: TRBV29-1
size: many
J: TRBJ2-5
D: -
CDR3: CSVVRGMETQYF
DNA: TGCAGCGTTGTTAGGGGTATGGAGACCCAGTACTTC

V: TRBV3-1
size: many
J: TRBJ2-7
D: -
CDR3: CASSQDRSGTRIYEQYF
DNA: TGTGCCAGCAGCCAAGATCGGTCCGGGACAAGGATATACGAGCAGTACTTC

V: TRBV4-2
size: many
J: TRBJ2-7
D: -
CDR3: CASSQGDGGYEQYF
DNA: TGTGCCAGCAGCCAAGGGGATGGGGGGTACGAGCAGTACTTC

V: TRBV6-5
size: many
J: TRBJ1-1
D: -
CDR3: CASSYSGMAGTEAFF
DNA: TGTGCCAGCAGTTACTCAGGGATGGCGGGCACTGAAGCTTTCTTT

V: TRBV20-1
size: many
J: TRBJ2-1
D: TRBD2
CDR3: CSAMGLAGGFSYNEQFF
DNA: TGCAGTGCTATGGGACTAGCGGGAGGTTTTTCCTACAATGAGCAGTTCTTC

V: TRBV3-1
size: few
J: TRBJ2-7
D: TRBD2
CDR3: CASSQGTSGRYEQYF
DNA: TGTGCCAGCAGCCAAGGGACTAGCGGGAGATACGAGCAGTACTTC

V: TRBV5-1
size: many
J: TRBJ1-1
D: -
CDR3: CASSLVVGKAEAFF
DNA: TGCGCCAGCAGCTTGGTTGTAGGGAAGGCTGAAGCTTTCTTT

V: TRBV12-3/TRBV12-4
size: few
J: TRBJ2-5
D: -
CDR3: CASSELGTQYF
DNA: TGTGCCAGCAGCGAATTGGGGACCCAGTACTTC

V: TRBV5-4
size: many
J: TRBJ2-3
D: TRBD2
CDR3: CASSLAGGLDTQYF
DNA: TGTGCCAGCAGCTTAGCGGGAGGGTTAGATACGCAGTATTTT

V: TRBV19
size: many
J: TRBJ2-5
D: -
CDR3: CASSKVDVETQYF
DNA: TGTGCCAGTAGTAAGGTGGACGTGGAGACCCAGTACTTC

V: TRBV20-1
size: many
J: TRBJ2-7
D: TRBD1
CDR3: CSAGDRLYEQYF
DNA: TGCAGTGCTGGGGACAGACTCTACGAGCAGTACTTC